What follows are 2 T cell receptor beta chains derived from one specimen sequenced in a study of blood T cells in healthy people across ages. Primers used in a second PCR of about 6 to 11 cycles were a sample-barcoded 5' primer and a J-beta primer mix. TCRdb itself ran the 5' RACE reads through MiXCR, one entry per CDR3 protein. Of about 750,000 distinct CDR3 sequences in the sample, approximately 55% were seen once. Sequencing was performed on blood. Receptors originate from an elderly man in good health.

This clonotype was picked up many times. This may stem from a read error, because a much larger clone lies one nucleotide away. This chain links TRBV11-1 with TRBJ2-5; 7 bases align to TRBD1. With 1 base clipped from V and 11 bases from J, the junction kept 16 bases outside the gene matches. Germline V gene lookup returns CDR1 SGHAT and CDR2 FQDESV (reference sequence). This CDR3 contains 16 residues. The CDR3 bases are TGTGCCAGCAGCTTAGAAATAGGGACAGTTTACAATGAGCAGTACTTC. Its protein is CASSLEIGTVYNEQYF.

The chain recombines TRBV7-9 with TRBJ2-3; D is undetermined. The germline V gene has CDR1 SEHNR and CDR2 FQNEAQ (reference sequence). Trimming pared 4 bases from V and 4 bases from J, leaving 6 bases between. CDR3 length equals 12 residues. CDR3 coding DNA: TGTGCCAGCAGCTCTCCAGCAGATACGCAGTATTTT. It encodes CASSSPADTQYF.